This T cell receptor (beta chain) was identified in a study of blood T cell repertoires in COVID-19. The CDR3 runs 18 residues. Trimming took off 2 bases at V and 5 bases at J, with 24 bases between the two ends. Germline V CDR1 and CDR2: MDHEN, SYDVKM. Clones were read by immunoSEQ multiplex PCR, and TCRdb kept only the in-frame ones, dropping some. The sample comprises roughly 240,000 clones, approximately 85% of which are singletons, and approximately 5% rests with the top ten. The gene calls are TRBV28 and TRBJ1-2; D gene ambiguous. The specimen was peripheral blood. This receptor was taken from a woman of 80 years or more with COVID-19, enrolled during active disease. DNA of the CDR3: TGTGCCAGCAGTTTACCCCAGGCCGGCCTTTACACTGGATATGGCTACACCTTC. Its protein is CASSLPQAGLYTGYGYTF.